These 28 T cell receptor beta chains were sequenced from one sample in a study of blood T cell repertoires in COVID-19. The protocol was immunoSEQ multiplex PCR, while the TCRdb copy is restricted to in-frame clones and leaves out a portion. The data contain approximately 100,000 clones, 80% to 90% of them singletons. Sequencing input: peripheral blood. The source is a man aged 55 to 70 with acute or convalescent COVID-19.

V usage is TRBV3-1 (or the pseudogene TRBV3-2) and J usage is TRBJ2-2; 10 nucleotides agree with TRBD2. The CDR3 totals 17 residues. The germline V gene has CDR1 LGHDT and CDR2 YNNKEL (reference sequence). V was clipped by 0 bases and J by 5 bases; unmatched bases: 6. CDR3 nucleotides: TGTGCCAGCAGCCAAGACCTGCTAGCGGGGGAAACCGGGGAGCTGTTTTTT. It encodes CASSQDLLAGETGELFF.

The rearrangement uses TRBV29-1 and TRBJ1-2; 9 bases align to TRBD1. The CDR3 runs to 13 residues. V gave up 4 bases and J gave up 8 bases; unmatched junction bases: 8. Germline lookup yields CDR1 SQVTM and CDR2 ANQGSEA. The CDR3 spells CSVVPGQGQGYTF. In nucleotides, the CDR3 is TGCAGCGTTGTTCCGGGACAGGGACAAGGCTACACCTTC.

V gene TRBV21-1 combines with J gene TRBJ1-2; the table's D call, TRBD1, has no DNA check behind it. TRBV21-1 has pseudogene status. The CDR3 runs to 11 residues. This chain's CDR3 is CASIRFGGYTF. In DNA, the CDR3 is TGTGCCAGCATCAGGTTTGGCGGCTACACCTTC.

This chain joins TRBV10-3 and TRBJ1-5; TRBD1 matches at 7 bases. Germline CDR1 ENHRY, CDR2 SYGVKD. J lost 7 bases, V lost 2 bases, and 5 bases had no gene match. The CDR3 totals 14 residues. DNA for the CDR3: TGTGCCATCAGTGAGGACAGGGCAGGGCAGCCCCAGCATTTT. Translating gives CAISEDRAGQPQHF.

The chain couples TRBV4-1 to TRBJ1-2; D unresolved. Trimming removed 1 base at V and 1 base at J, with 7 bases between. This CDR3 has 14 amino acids. Germline CDR1 reads MGHRA; CDR2 reads YSYEKL. CDR3 amino acids: CASSQGRLNYGYTF. The CDR3 nucleotides are TGCGCCAGCAGCCAAGGCAGACTTAACTATGGCTACACCTTC.

The V and J genes are TRBV4-2 and TRBJ2-3, with D perhaps TRBD2 (5 bases). Germline lookup yields CDR1 LGHNA and CDR2 YNFKEQ. V was clipped by 1 base and J by 6 bases, with 23 bases between them. CDR3 length equals 18 residues. The CDR3: CASSQVIRGSKRSDTQYF. CDR3 sequence (DNA): TGTGCCAGCAGCCAAGTAATCCGGGGATCTAAAAGGTCGGATACGCAGTATTTT.

This clone was observed a handful of times. The J gene is TRBJ1-4, the V gene TRBV5-5; D is possibly TRBD1 (5 bases). V was pared by 0 bases and J by 4 bases, with 7 bases between. Germline V gene sequence: CDR1 SGHKS, CDR2 YYEKEE (reference sequence). This CDR3 contains 14 residues. Here the CDR3 reads CASSLGDFNEKLFF. The CDR3 coding sequence is TGTGCCAGCAGCTTGGGGGACTTTAATGAAAAACTGTTTTTT.

The chain links TRBV3-1 (or the pseudogene TRBV3-2) to TRBJ2-6; TRBD1 agrees at 11 bases. CDR1 is LGHDT and CDR2 is YNNKEL in the germline V gene (reference sequence). J gave up 2 bases and V 4 bases, and 4 bases lay outside the gene matches. The CDR3 has 17 residues. The CDR3 loop reads CASSPWTGGAGANVLTF. The CDR3, as DNA: TGTGCCAGCAGCCCGTGGACAGGGGGCGCTGGGGCCAACGTCCTGACTTTC.

V is TRBV28 and J is TRBJ2-7, with 9 bases aligning to TRBD1. With 6 bases clipped from V and 7 bases from J, the junction kept 1 base outside the gene matches. The CDR3 extends over 11 amino acids. Germline CDR1 is MDHEN and CDR2 is SYDVKM. This chain's CDR3 is CASRDRGEQYF. The CDR3 DNA reads as TGTGCCAGCAGGGACAGGGGTGAGCAGTACTTC.

The rearrangement links TRBV2 to TRBJ1-1; TRBD1 is a possible D gene (6 bases). The CDR3 has 15 residues. Trimming left V 7 bases short and J 0 bases short, with 15 bases between. Per germline, CDR1 SNHLY and CDR2 FYNNEI. CDR3 bases: TGTGCCAGCAAGATAGGGGGGGCGGTGAACACTGAAGCTTTCTTT. Translating it yields CASKIGGAVNTEAFF. Full variable domain (outside the CDR3, taken from reference TRBV2 and TRBJ1-1): EPEVTQTPSHQVTQMGQEVILRCVPISNHLYFYWYRQILGQKVEFLVSFYNNEISEKSEIFDDQFSVERPDGSNFTLKIRSTKLEDSAMYFCASKIGGAVNTEAFFGQGTRLTVV.

The chain joins TRBV12-5 to TRBJ1-3; D is possibly TRBD1 (5 bases). V lost 2 bases, J lost 4 bases, and 18 bases lay in between. The CDR3 contains 17 residues. CDR1 and CDR2 (germline): LGHNT, FRNRAP. DNA of the CDR3: TGTGCTAGTGGTTTGAACTATATCGGCAGGGCCGGAAACACCATATATTTT. Translated: CASGLNYIGRAGNTIYF.

The genes are TRBV6-5 and TRBJ2-2; D gene uncertain. The V end lost 3 bases, the J end lost 5 bases, and 4 bases lay between the germline ends. This CDR3 has 12 residues. The V gene's germline CDR1 is MNHEY and CDR2 SVGAGI. The CDR3 nucleotides read TGTGCCAGCAGTTATCATACCGGGGAGCTGTTTTTT. It specifies CASSYHTGELFF.

The chain recombines TRBV5-1 with TRBJ1-1; D possibly corresponds to TRBD1 (5 bases). The V end lost 5 bases, the J end lost 4 bases, and 15 bases lay between the germline ends. Germline CDR1 SGHRS, CDR2 YFSETQ. There are 14 residues in the CDR3. CDR3 coding DNA: TGCGCCAGCAGGCCCCAGGTCGGGGGCACTGAAGCTTTCTTT. It translates to CASRPQVGGTEAFF.

For this clone: One junction end does not reproduce the germline sequence, and a read error may be involved. The sample holds other DNA sequences that translate to the same CDR3. This chain joins TRBV28 and TRBJ1-6; D gene ambiguous. The CDR3 length is 14 residues. Germline values: CDR1 MDHEN, CDR2 SYDVKM. CDR3 loop: CASSLSGFQSPLHF. The CDR3 DNA is TGTGCCAGCAGCTTATCAGGTTTCCAATCACCCCTCCACTTT.

The gene calls are TRBV12-5 and TRBJ1-4; TRBD1 aligns across 7 bases. The ends lost 0 bases at V and 5 bases at J; junction bases unmatched: 6. CDR1 and CDR2 (germline): LGHNT, FRNRAP. The CDR3 contains 16 residues. CDR3 loop: CASGLVTAGGNEKLFF. CDR3 DNA sequence: TGTGCTAGTGGTTTGGTAACGGCAGGGGGAAATGAAAAACTGTTTTTT. Drawing the rest from reference TRBV12-5 and TRBJ1-4, the complete variable domain is DARVTQTPRHKVTEMGQEVTMRCQPILGHNTVFWYRQTMMQGLELLAYFRNRAPLDDSGMPKDRFSAEMPDATLATLKIQPSEPRDSAVYFCASGLVTAGGNEKLFFGSGTQLSVL.

The V call is TRBV4-2, the J call TRBJ1-5, with no clear D. Germline V gene data show CDR1 as LGHNA and CDR2 as YNFKEQ. CDR3 length: 16 residues. Trimming removed 6 bases at V and 7 bases at J, with 22 bases between. As DNA, the CDR3 is TGTGCCAGCAGGCCGAAGGGAGGGCGTGGGGAACAGCCCCAGCATTTT. Protein product: CASRPKGGRGEQPQHF.

The rearrangement joins TRBV28 to TRBJ1-2, with no clear D. There are 14 residues in the CDR3. The V and J ends lost 1 base and 8 bases respectively, with 14 bases between them. Germline V lookup: CDR1 MDHEN, CDR2 SYDVKM. The CDR3, as DNA: TGTGCCAGCAGTTTATCGGCAAGGTCTAGGGGCTACACCTTC. Amino acid sequence: CASSLSARSRGYTF.

The chain has TRBV28 and TRBJ2-5; 7 bases map to TRBD1. CDR1 is MDHEN, CDR2 SYDVKM, per germline. The CDR3 spans 13 residues. The V gene end was trimmed by 8 bases and the J gene end by 6 bases; junction bases not matched to a gene: 9. CDR3 DNA sequence: TGTGCCAGCTCACCGGACAGGATGAAGACCCAGTACTTC. Amino acids: CASSPDRMKTQYF.

This rearrangement joins TRBV30 to TRBJ2-5; 7 bases fit TRBD2. The CDR3 is made up of 14 amino acids. Germline CDR1 and CDR2: GTSNPN and SVGIG (reference sequence). Trimming cost V 4 bases and J 5 bases; bases outside gene matches: 10. The CDR3 coding sequence is TGTGCCTGGACCGGGGGGAATAAGCGGGAGACCCAGTACTTC. Protein sequence: CAWTGGNKRETQYF.

The chain uses TRBV30 and TRBJ2-7; D is uncertain. The V end lost 2 bases, the J end lost 2 bases, and 4 bases lay between the germline ends. This CDR3 is built from 11 residues. CDR1 and CDR2 from the germline V gene are GTSNPN and SVGIG (reference sequence). CDR3 in DNA: TGTGCCTGGAGTCATGCCTACGAGCAGTACTTC. It codes for CAWSHAYEQYF.

The rearrangement joins TRBV19 to TRBJ1-1, with 8 bases matching TRBD1. Germline CDR1 LNHDA, CDR2 SQIVND (reference sequence). This CDR3 comprises 15 residues. J was trimmed by 1 base and V by 3 bases; bases with no gene match: 4. The DNA for the CDR3 is TGTGCCAGTAGTATCCCCGGACAGGGGAACACTGAAGCTTTCTTT. Translation: CASSIPGQGNTEAFF.

J is TRBJ2-7 and V is TRBV7-6, with 7 positions matching TRBD1. The CDR3 loop spans 16 amino acids. Germline V CDR1 and CDR2: SGHVS, FNYEAQ. V gave up 1 base and J gave up 4 bases; unmatched junction bases: 10. CDR3 DNA sequence: TGTGCCAGCAGCTTAGTCGCTGGCCAGGGGGTTTACGAGCAGTACTTC. This codes for CASSLVAGQGVYEQYF.

J is TRBJ2-2 and V is TRBV2, with 8 bases matching TRBD1. Germline lookup yields CDR1 SNHLY and CDR2 FYNNEI. The CDR3 covers 15 residues. After removal of 7 bases from V and 7 bases from J, the junction contained 11 bases not matched to a gene. This chain's CDR3 is CASTGGLTPIGELFF. The CDR3 DNA is TGTGCCAGCACAGGGGGCCTCACCCCCATCGGGGAGCTGTTTTTT.

This clone has more than one count but fewer than ten. The chain joins TRBV19 to TRBJ2-1, with D perhaps matching TRBD2 (6 bases). Per the germline V gene, CDR1 is LNHDA and CDR2 is SQIVND (reference sequence). The CDR3 is 15 residues long. The V end was cut by 1 base, the J end by 10 bases, with 17 bases between. DNA of the CDR3: TGTGCCAGTAGTATAGCCCGTCCAATAGGAGGGGAGCAGTTCTTC. Its translation is CASSIARPIGGEQFF.

The sample holds one count of this clone. This chain connects TRBV15 to TRBJ2-1, with 14 bases that match TRBD2. The CDR3 spans 17 residues. From germline, CDR1 is LNHNV and CDR2 YYDKDF (reference sequence). The V segment lost 7 bases and the J segment 7 bases; nucleotides outside the gene matches: 12. CDR3 coding DNA: TGTGCCACCAAAGAGGGACTAGCGGGGGTCCCGGGGAATGAGCAGTTCTTC. It yields the protein CATKEGLAGVPGNEQFF. Based on the CDR3 plus reference TRBV15 and TRBJ2-1, the full variable domain is DAMVIQNPRYQVTQFGKPVTLSCSQTLNHNVMYWYQQKSSQAPKLLFHYYDKDFNNEADTPDNFQSRRPNTSFCFLDIRSPGLGDTAMYLCATKEGLAGVPGNEQFFGPGTRLTVL.

The CDR3 nucleotides are TGTGCCAGCGCCACCAACGAGAACACCATATATTTT. This translates into CASATNENTIYF. This chain connects TRBV18 to TRBJ1-3, with D hard to call. This CDR3 contains 12 residues. V lost 8 bases and J 7 bases, leaving 12 bases between the germline ends. In germline, CDR1 is KGHSH, CDR2 LQKENI. Based on the CDR3 plus reference TRBV18 and TRBJ1-3, the full variable domain is NAGVMQNPRHLVRRRGQEARLRCSPMKGHSHVYWYRQLPEEGLKFMVYLQKENIIDESGMPKERFSAEFPKEGPSILRIQQVVRGDSAAYFCASATNENTIYFGEGSWLTVV.

The sample holds one count of this clone. The chain joins TRBV15 to TRBJ2-6; possibly TRBD1 for D (6 bases). Per the germline V gene, CDR1 is LNHNV and CDR2 is YYDKDF (reference sequence). This CDR3 comprises 16 residues. V was trimmed by 6 bases and J by 1 base, leaving 13 bases between them. The CDR3 sequence is CATSRDITSGANVLTF. The CDR3 nucleotides read TGTGCCACCAGTAGGGACATCACTTCTGGGGCCAACGTCCTGACTTTC. Complete variable domain (other parts from reference TRBV15 and TRBJ2-6): DAMVIQNPRYQVTQFGKPVTLSCSQTLNHNVMYWYQQKSSQAPKLLFHYYDKDFNNEADTPDNFQSRRPNTSFCFLDIRSPGLGDTAMYLCATSRDITSGANVLTFGAGSRLTVL.

The V call is TRBV6-5, the J call TRBJ2-2; D call uncertain. This CDR3 is 16 amino acids long. Trimming removed 0 bases at V and 0 bases at J, with 8 bases between. The germline CDR1 and CDR2 sequences are MNHEY and SVGAGI. As DNA, the CDR3 is TGTGCCAGCAGTTACTCGTACAGTACGAACACCGGGGAGCTGTTTTTT. Translation gives CASSYSYSTNTGELFF.